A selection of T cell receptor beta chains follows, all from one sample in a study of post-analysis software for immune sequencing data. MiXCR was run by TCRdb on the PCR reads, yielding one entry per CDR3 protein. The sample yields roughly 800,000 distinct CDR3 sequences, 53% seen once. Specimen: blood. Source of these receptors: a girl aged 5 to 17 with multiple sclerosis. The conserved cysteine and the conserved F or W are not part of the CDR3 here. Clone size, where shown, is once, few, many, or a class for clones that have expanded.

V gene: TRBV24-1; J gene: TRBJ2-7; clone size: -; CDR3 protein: ATWTARLGGRDRYEQY
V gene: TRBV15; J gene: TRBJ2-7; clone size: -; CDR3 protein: ATSVSPGIYEQY
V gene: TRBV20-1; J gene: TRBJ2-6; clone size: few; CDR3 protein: SAARSSSGANVLT
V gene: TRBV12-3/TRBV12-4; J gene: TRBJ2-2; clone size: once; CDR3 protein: ASSWPTGELF
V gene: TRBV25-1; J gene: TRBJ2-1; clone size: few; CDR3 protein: ASSGIQSYNEQF
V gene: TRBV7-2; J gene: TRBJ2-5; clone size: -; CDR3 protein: ASSSTRLAGPVQETQY
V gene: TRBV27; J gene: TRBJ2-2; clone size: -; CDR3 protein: ASSLFPRVSTGELF
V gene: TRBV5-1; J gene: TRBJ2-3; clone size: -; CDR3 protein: ASSFGLAGPGDTQY
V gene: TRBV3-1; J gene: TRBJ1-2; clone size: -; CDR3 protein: ASRLTGGYGYT
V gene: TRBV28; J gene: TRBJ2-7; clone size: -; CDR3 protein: ASSFMAGSYEQY
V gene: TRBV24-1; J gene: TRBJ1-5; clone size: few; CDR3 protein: ATSDLRIGDNQPQH
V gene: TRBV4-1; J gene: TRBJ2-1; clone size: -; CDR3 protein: ASSRVPATGRQF
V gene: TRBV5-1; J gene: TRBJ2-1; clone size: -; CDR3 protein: ASSLSDGVAQF
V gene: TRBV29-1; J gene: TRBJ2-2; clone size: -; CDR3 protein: SAGTGNTGELF
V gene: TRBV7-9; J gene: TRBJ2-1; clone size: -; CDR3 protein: ASSKTSGGAYNEQF
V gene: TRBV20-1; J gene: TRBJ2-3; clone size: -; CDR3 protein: SARVSPGTSGGLSTDTQY
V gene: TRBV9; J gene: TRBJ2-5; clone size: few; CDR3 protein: ASSGTGTAGTQY
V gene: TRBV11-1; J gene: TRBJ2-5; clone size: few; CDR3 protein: ASSLLGGRETQY
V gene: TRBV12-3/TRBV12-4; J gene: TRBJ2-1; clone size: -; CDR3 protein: ANRGGTSGVSSYNEQF
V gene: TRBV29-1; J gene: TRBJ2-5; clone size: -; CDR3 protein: SVEFPGSTVETQY
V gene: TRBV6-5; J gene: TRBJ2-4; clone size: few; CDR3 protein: ASSSIRQGVRNIQY
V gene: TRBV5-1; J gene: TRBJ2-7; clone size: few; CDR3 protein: ASSLMALTNEQY
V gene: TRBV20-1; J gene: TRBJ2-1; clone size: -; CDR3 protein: SASELAGGYNEQF
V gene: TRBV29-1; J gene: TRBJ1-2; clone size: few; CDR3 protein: SVEEQGSHGYT
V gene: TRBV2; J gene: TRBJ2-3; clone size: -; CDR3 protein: ASRKQREPADTQY
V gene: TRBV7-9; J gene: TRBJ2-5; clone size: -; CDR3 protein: ASSGAGQQETQY
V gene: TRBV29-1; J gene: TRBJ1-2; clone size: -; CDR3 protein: SVHPTGEGYGYT
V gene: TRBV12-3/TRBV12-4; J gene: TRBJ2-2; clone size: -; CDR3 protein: ASSLRGTLNTGELF
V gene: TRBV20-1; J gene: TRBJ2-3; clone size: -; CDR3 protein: SARPPAGGHRDTQY
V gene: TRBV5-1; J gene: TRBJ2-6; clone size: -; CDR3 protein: ASSLSRGTGANVLT
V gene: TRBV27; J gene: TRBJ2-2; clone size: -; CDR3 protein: ASSHPGQGRAGELF
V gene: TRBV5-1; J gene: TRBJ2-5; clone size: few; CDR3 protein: ASSSGPPAETQY
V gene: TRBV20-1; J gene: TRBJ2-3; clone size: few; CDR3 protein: SVQYRTSGSTDTQY
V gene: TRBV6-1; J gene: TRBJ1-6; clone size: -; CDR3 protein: ASSARTEDSPLH
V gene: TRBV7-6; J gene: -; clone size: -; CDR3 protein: ASSPTAGVPGTQY
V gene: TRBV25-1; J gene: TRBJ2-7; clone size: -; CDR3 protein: ASSEGRVRSYEQY
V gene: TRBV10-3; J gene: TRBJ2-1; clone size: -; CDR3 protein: AIRNTGPDEQF
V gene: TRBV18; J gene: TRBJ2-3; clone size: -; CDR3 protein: ASSPPTSGGTDTQY
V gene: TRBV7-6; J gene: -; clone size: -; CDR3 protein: ASSLAPGLNEQY
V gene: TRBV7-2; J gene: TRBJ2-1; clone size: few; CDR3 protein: ASSSRGGEQF
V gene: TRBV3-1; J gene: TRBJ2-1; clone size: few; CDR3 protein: ASSQALSLGNEQF
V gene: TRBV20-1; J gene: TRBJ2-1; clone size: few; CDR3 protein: SARAGGLQF
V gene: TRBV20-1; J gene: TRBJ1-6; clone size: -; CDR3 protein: SADGDYNSPLH
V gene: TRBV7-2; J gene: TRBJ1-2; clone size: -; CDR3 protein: ASSSPPVENYGYT
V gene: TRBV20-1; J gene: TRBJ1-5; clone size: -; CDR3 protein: SARLKGALYQPQH
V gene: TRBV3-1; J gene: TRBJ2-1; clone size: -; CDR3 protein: ASSPKNDNEQF
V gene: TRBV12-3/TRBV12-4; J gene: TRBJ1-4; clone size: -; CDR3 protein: ASSWGTGEKLF
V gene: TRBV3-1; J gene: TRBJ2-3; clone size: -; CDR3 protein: ASSQRGSTDTQY
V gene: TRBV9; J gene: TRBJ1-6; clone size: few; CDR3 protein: ASSPGTGYASPLH
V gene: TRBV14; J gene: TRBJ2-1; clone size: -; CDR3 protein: ASSHRLESPREQF
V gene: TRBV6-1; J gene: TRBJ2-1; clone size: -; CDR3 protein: AGRETGGYNEQF
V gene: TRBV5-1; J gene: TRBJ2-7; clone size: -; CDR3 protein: ASSPGGGPYEQY
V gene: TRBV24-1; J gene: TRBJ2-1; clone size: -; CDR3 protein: ATSDQGAYNEQF
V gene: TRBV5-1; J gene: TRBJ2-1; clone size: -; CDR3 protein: ASSWGLAGAASSYNEQF
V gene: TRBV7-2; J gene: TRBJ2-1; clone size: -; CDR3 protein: ASRLTVMRPYNEQF
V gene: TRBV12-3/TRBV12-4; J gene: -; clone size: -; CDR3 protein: ASTLAGLGEQY
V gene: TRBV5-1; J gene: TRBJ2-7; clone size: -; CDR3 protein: ASSLDRTSGGTYEQY
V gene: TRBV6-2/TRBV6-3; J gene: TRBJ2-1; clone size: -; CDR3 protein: ASSQKDRVHNEQF